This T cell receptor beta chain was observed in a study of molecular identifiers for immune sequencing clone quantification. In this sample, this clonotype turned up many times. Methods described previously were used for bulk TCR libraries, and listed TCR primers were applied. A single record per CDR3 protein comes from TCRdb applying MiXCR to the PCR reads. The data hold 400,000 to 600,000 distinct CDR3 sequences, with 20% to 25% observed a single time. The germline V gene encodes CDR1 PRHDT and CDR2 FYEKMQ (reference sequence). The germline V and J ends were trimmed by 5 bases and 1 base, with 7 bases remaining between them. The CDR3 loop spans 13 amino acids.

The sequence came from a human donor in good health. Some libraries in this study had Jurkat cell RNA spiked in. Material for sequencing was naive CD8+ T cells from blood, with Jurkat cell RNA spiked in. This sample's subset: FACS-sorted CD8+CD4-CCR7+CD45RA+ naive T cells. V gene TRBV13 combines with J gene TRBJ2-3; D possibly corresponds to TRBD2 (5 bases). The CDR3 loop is CASSPRGTDTQYF. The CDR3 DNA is TGTGCCAGCAGCCCGAGGGGCACAGATACGCAGTATTTT.